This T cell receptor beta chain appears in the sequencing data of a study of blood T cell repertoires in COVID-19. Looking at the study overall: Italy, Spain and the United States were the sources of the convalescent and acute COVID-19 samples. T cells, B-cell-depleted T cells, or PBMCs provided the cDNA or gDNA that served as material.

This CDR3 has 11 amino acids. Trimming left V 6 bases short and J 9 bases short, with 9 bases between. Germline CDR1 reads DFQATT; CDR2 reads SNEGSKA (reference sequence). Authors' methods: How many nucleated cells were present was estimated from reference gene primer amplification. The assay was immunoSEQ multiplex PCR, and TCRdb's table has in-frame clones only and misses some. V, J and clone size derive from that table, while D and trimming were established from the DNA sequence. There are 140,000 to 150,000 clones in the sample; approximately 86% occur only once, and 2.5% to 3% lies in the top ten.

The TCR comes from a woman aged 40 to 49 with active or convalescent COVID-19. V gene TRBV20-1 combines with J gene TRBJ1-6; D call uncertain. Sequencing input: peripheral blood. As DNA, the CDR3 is TGCAGTGCCCGAGGAGGTTCACCCCTCCACTTT. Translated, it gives CSARGGSPLHF.